These 29 T cell receptor beta chains were all obtained from the same sample, sequenced in a study of a mutant IDH1 vaccine in newly diagnosed glioma. The antigens for these receptors are not known. As for time point: week 5, during vaccination. Vaccine doses each comprised 300 ug of mutant IDH1 20-mer peptide, with topical imiquimod. Profiling relied on immunoSEQ multiplex PCR, and the TCRdb table lists in-frame clones only, not all of them. The data show fewer than 40,000 clones, approximately 80% seen once. The sequencing used PBMCs, collected from a glioma patient whose treatment included an IDH1 peptide vaccine. The receptors come from a middle-aged man with glioma.

The rearrangement joins TRBV7-2 to TRBJ2-5; 9 nucleotides match TRBD1. There are 14 residues in the CDR3. V shed 5 bases, J shed 5 bases, and the junction held 6 bases outside the gene matches. From germline, CDR1 is SGHTA and CDR2 FQGNSA. The CDR3 nucleotides read TGTGCCAGCAGCCAGGACAGGGGATTTGAGACCCAGTACTTC. It yields the protein CASSQDRGFETQYF.

A word on this clone: Other DNA sequences in this sample translate to the same CDR3. The chain employs TRBV5-1 and TRBJ1-1, with 8 bases aligning to TRBD1. CDR3 length: 14 amino acids. In germline, CDR1 is SGHRS, CDR2 YFSETQ. Trimming at V came to 4 bases and at J to 1 base, leaving 3 bases not matched to a gene. The CDR3 protein is CASSPQGANTEAFF. In nucleotides, the CDR3 is TGCGCCAGCAGCCCCCAGGGGGCGAACACTGAAGCTTTCTTT. Full variable domain (remainder filled in from reference TRBV5-1 and TRBJ1-1): KAGVTQTPRYLIKTRGQQVTLSCSPISGHRSVSWYQQTPGQGLQFLFEYFSETQRNKGNFPGRFSGRQFSNSRSEMNVSTLELGDSALYLCASSPQGANTEAFFGQGTRLTVV.

This clone was seen once. The chain is built from TRBV6-5 and TRBJ1-2; D possibly corresponds to TRBD1 (6 bases). In germline, CDR1 is MNHEY, CDR2 SVGAGI. Trimming removed 4 bases from V and 9 bases from J, with 15 bases in between. CDR3 length: 13 amino acids. The CDR3 sequence: CASSSMPGQSYTF. The CDR3 coding sequence is TGTGCCAGCAGTTCGATGCCGGGACAAAGCTACACCTTC.

With respect to this clone: Different DNA sequences within this sample yield the same CDR3. The genes are TRBV20-1 and TRBJ1-1; a possible D gene is TRBD1 (5 bases). The CDR3 is 11 residues long. With 5 bases removed from V and 5 bases from J, the gap between germline ends came to 9 bases. The V gene's germline CDR1 is DFQATT and CDR2 SNEGSKA (reference sequence). The DNA of the CDR3 is TGCAGTGCTGGCAGGGATACTGAAGCTTTCTTT. This encodes CSAGRDTEAFF.

The gene calls are TRBV5-1 and TRBJ2-7; TRBD1 aligns across 7 bases. CDR3 size: 15 residues. Trimming at V came to 4 bases and at J to 0 bases, leaving 7 bases not matched to a gene. Germline loops: CDR1 SGHRS, CDR2 YFSETQ. The CDR3 loop reads CASSPRGPFSYEQYF. The CDR3 DNA is TGCGCCAGCAGCCCTAGGGGGCCTTTCTCCTACGAGCAGTACTTC.

The V gene is TRBV6-4, the J gene TRBJ2-1, with D perhaps matching TRBD1 (5 bases). The germline V and J ends were trimmed by 2 bases and 4 bases, with 6 bases remaining between them. The CDR3 covers 13 residues. The germline gives CDR1 MRHNA, CDR2 SNTAGT. CDR3 in amino acids: CASSDKGYNEQFF. Here the CDR3 DNA reads TGTGCCAGCAGTGACAAGGGGTACAATGAGCAGTTCTTC.

The chain couples TRBV7-9 to TRBJ2-7; tentative D call: TRBD2 (5 bases). The germline V and J ends were trimmed by 5 bases and 2 bases, with 10 bases remaining between them. The CDR3 loop spans 13 amino acids. Germline V gene sequence: CDR1 SEHNR, CDR2 FQNEAQ (reference sequence). This CDR3 reads CASSKSGTYEQYF. CDR3 DNA: TGTGCCAGCAGCAAATCCGGGACCTACGAGCAGTACTTC.

This clone was detected once. This sequence joins TRBV13 and TRBJ2-5; 10 nucleotides agree with TRBD2. From germline, CDR1 is PRHDT and CDR2 FYEKMQ (reference sequence). After removal of 5 bases from V and 4 bases from J, the junction contained 10 bases not matched to a gene. This CDR3 has 16 amino acids. The CDR3 sequence is CASSPGGAGGIETQYF. The CDR3, as DNA: TGTGCCAGCAGCCCTGGGGGAGCGGGGGGGATAGAGACCCAGTACTTC.

The chain combines TRBV9 with TRBJ1-3; 7 nucleotides agree with TRBD1. The CDR3 consists of 15 residues. With 0 bases clipped from V and 4 bases from J, the junction kept 4 bases outside the gene matches. Germline V lookup: CDR1 SGDLS, CDR2 YYNGEE. Here the CDR3 DNA reads TGTGCCAGCAGCGTAGCGGGGACAGCCGGAAACACCATATATTTT. This gives the protein CASSVAGTAGNTIYF.

The chain joins TRBV5-1 to TRBJ2-2; the match to TRBD2 covers 8 bases. V trimming: 1 base; J trimming: 7 bases; junction bases outside the gene matches: 3. The CDR3 totals 14 residues. CDR1 SGHRS and CDR2 YFSETQ come from the germline V gene. The CDR3 is CASSLTGGIGELFF. CDR3 DNA sequence: TGCGCCAGCAGCTTGACGGGGGGGATCGGGGAGCTGTTTTTT.

The J gene is TRBJ1-1, the V gene TRBV20-1; D is ambiguous. Germline CDR1 DFQATT, CDR2 SNEGSKA (reference sequence). Trimming removed 3 bases at V and 7 bases at J, with 6 bases between. The CDR3 is made up of 10 amino acids. The chain's CDR3 is CSARDYEAFF. The CDR3 DNA is TGCAGTGCTAGGGACTATGAAGCTTTCTTT.

The gene calls are TRBV4-2 and TRBJ2-2; either TRBD1 or TRBD2 may supply D (6 bases each). Trimming shortened V by 4 bases and J by 2 bases, and 17 bases separated the two germline ends. This CDR3 is 17 amino acids long. The germline V gene encodes CDR1 LGHNA and CDR2 YNFKEQ. CDR3 bases: TGTGCCAGCAGCCCCTCCTCGGGGGACATAAACACCGGGGAGCTGTTTTTT. Protein sequence: CASSPSSGDINTGELFF.

The V and J genes are TRBV29-1 and TRBJ2-2; D is unclear. This CDR3 is built from 14 residues. Germline CDR1 SQVTM, CDR2 ANQGSEA. The germline V and J ends were trimmed by 1 base and 3 bases, with 9 bases remaining between them. The CDR3 region has the DNA TGCAGCGTTGAAGGCAGGCTGGACACCGGGGAGCTGTTTTTT. Its protein product is CSVEGRLDTGELFF.

The chain links TRBV6-5 to TRBJ1-2; TRBD1 matches 7 bases. V shed 6 bases, J shed 8 bases, and the junction held 9 bases outside the gene matches. The V gene's germline CDR1 is MNHEY and CDR2 SVGAGI. CDR3 length: 13 amino acids. In DNA, the CDR3 is TGTGCCAGCAGGCGGATGACAGGGACCGGCTACACCTTC. Translated, it gives CASRRMTGTGYTF.

This sequence joins TRBV5-1 and TRBJ2-1; D is tentatively TRBD1 or TRBD2 (6 bases each). Germline V lookup: CDR1 SGHRS, CDR2 YFSETQ. This CDR3 has 15 amino acids. V lost 5 bases and J lost 3, with 15 bases in between. DNA for the CDR3: TGCGCCAGCAGTACAAATGGGGGGCACTACAATGAGCAGTTCTTC. Translating it yields CASSTNGGHYNEQFF.

The V and J genes are TRBV2 and TRBJ2-3; 8 nucleotides line up with TRBD1. V dropped 3 bases and J dropped 5; count of bases not matched to a gene: 10. The germline CDR1 and CDR2 sequences are SNHLY and FYNNEI. The CDR3 extends over 16 amino acids. CDR3 in DNA: TGTGCCAGCAGTGACGGACAGGGAAGGCCGGGAGATACGCAGTATTTT. Protein: CASSDGQGRPGDTQYF.

This clone is categorized as medium-sized. The chain is built from TRBV6-4 and TRBJ2-1, with TRBD2 identical over 10 bases. CDR3 length: 16 amino acids. Germline-derived CDR1 and CDR2 are MRHNA and SNTAGT. V lost 2 bases, J lost 7 bases, and 8 bases stayed unmatched. As DNA, the CDR3 is TGTGCCAGCAGTGACGCATCTAGCGGGGGCGGGAATGAGCAGTTCTTC. Protein product: CASSDASSGGGNEQFF.

The gene calls are TRBV27 and TRBJ2-7; TRBD2 might be the D (7 bases). The CDR3 is made up of 14 amino acids. Germline CDR1 reads MNHEY; CDR2 reads SMNVEV (reference sequence). Trimming removed 5 bases at V and 5 bases at J, with 16 bases between. CDR3 coding DNA: TGTGCCAGCAGTCTTTGGGGGGGCTACAACGAGCAGTACTTC. Protein product: CASSLWGGYNEQYF.

This clone has only one observation. The V gene is TRBV6-6, the J gene TRBJ1-3; D ambiguous. CDR3 size: 15 residues. Trimming cost V 2 bases and J 0 bases, with 8 bases left between them. Germline CDR1 and CDR2: MNHNY and SVGAGI (reference sequence). The CDR3 DNA reads TGTGCCAGCAGTTACGAAGGGAGCTCTGGAAACACCATATATTTT. As protein: CASSYEGSSGNTIYF.

This clone was detected only a few times. The J gene is TRBJ1-1, the V gene TRBV6-5; D gene uncertain. This CDR3 has 11 residues. The germline gives CDR1 MNHEY, CDR2 SVGAGI. V was cut by 5 bases and J by 6 bases, with 7 bases left in between. In DNA, the CDR3 is TGTGCCAGCAGTACCGAGTCTGAAGCTTTCTTT. It encodes CASSTESEAFF.

The chain has TRBV6-5 and TRBJ2-7, with D hard to call. Trimming stripped 0 bases from V and 6 bases from J, with 6 bases between. CDR1 MNHEY and CDR2 SVGAGI come from the germline V gene. CDR3 length: 12 amino acids. The CDR3 DNA follows: TGTGCCAGCAGTTACTCTAGAGGCGAGCAGTACTTC. Translated, it gives CASSYSRGEQYF.

The V call is TRBV19, the J call TRBJ1-5; TRBD1 matches 7 bases. V was pared by 4 bases and J by 0 bases, with 6 bases of the junction left unmatched. CDR1 is LNHDA, CDR2 SQIVND, per germline (reference sequence). The CDR3 contains 16 residues. DNA of the CDR3: TGTGCCAGTAGTACGACAGGGACCTATAGCAATCAGCCCCAGCATTTT. Amino acid sequence: CASSTTGTYSNQPQHF.

The V gene is TRBV5-1, the J gene TRBJ1-6, with D perhaps matching TRBD1 (6 bases). The CDR3 loop spans 15 amino acids. Germline V gene data show CDR1 as SGHRS and CDR2 as YFSETQ. V lost 1 base to trimming and J lost 7 bases, with 12 bases between them. The CDR3 DNA follows: TGCGCCAGCAGCTTGAGCGGGACATCGAATTCACCCCTCCACTTT. Protein product: CASSLSGTSNSPLHF. The whole variable domain, filled in from reference TRBV5-1 and TRBJ1-6, reads KAGVTQTPRYLIKTRGQQVTLSCSPISGHRSVSWYQQTPGQGLQFLFEYFSETQRNKGNFPGRFSGRQFSNSRSEMNVSTLELGDSALYLCASSLSGTSNSPLHFGNGTRLTVT.

The V call is TRBV5-5, the J call TRBJ1-5; no firm D call. This CDR3 has 12 residues. V was shortened by 2 bases and J by 6 bases, with 6 bases between the two germline ends. Germline V CDR1 and CDR2: SGHKS, YYEKEE (reference sequence). CDR3 sequence: CASSFSGQPQHF. The CDR3 nucleotides are TGTGCCAGCAGCTTTTCGGGTCAGCCCCAGCATTTT.

V gene TRBV10-2 combines with J gene TRBJ1-5; D is undetermined. Germline CDR1 WSHSY, CDR2 SAAADI. CDR3 length equals 14 residues. Trimming took off 10 bases at V and 0 bases at J, with 13 bases between the two ends. CDR3 sequence (DNA): TGCGCCACCGCGGACGAGTATAGCAATCAGCCCCAGCATTTT. This translates into CATADEYSNQPQHF.

This chain links TRBV10-3 with TRBJ1-2; no definite D call. Trimming removed 0 bases from V and 0 bases from J, with 11 bases in between. Germline CDR1 reads ENHRY; CDR2 reads SYGVKD. The CDR3 spans 16 residues. CDR3 protein: CAISESPAGANYGYTF. The CDR3, as DNA: TGTGCCATCAGTGAGTCACCCGCCGGCGCTAACTATGGCTACACCTTC.

The J gene is TRBJ2-7, the V gene TRBV10-1; maybe TRBD1 (6 bases). The germline CDR1 and CDR2 sequences are WNHNN and SYGVQD (reference sequence). Trimming took 5 bases from V and 5 from J, leaving 19 bases between them. CDR3 length: 15 residues. The CDR3 is CASSTTGTLIHEQYF. The CDR3 coding sequence is TGCGCCAGCAGTACAACAGGGACCTTGATCCACGAGCAGTACTTC.

The chain is built from TRBV7-9 and TRBJ2-3; weak D call: TRBD1 (6 bases). With 5 bases removed from V and 4 bases from J, the gap between germline ends came to 16 bases. The germline V gene has CDR1 SEHNR and CDR2 FQNEAQ (reference sequence). There are 15 residues in the CDR3. This CDR3 reads CASSPGDVKADTQYF. The CDR3 bases are TGTGCCAGCAGCCCAGGGGACGTCAAAGCAGATACGCAGTATTTT.

V gene TRBV30 combines with J gene TRBJ1-6; D uncertain. V was pared by 4 bases and J by 9 bases, with 22 bases between. The CDR3 loop spans 16 amino acids. Germline V lookup: CDR1 GTSNPN, CDR2 SVGIG (reference sequence). For the CDR3, the DNA is TGTGCCTGGAAATCCCATGGCCCTGGCGTTATTTCACCCCTCCACTTT. This translates into CAWKSHGPGVISPLHF.